Below are 26 T cell receptor beta chains sequenced from a single sample in a study of patients and donors after allogeneic stem cell transplantation. Using its own MiXCR run on the RT-PCR reads, TCRdb lists one record per CDR3 protein. The sample has some 960,000 distinct CDR3 sequences; roughly 18% are singletons. The specimen sequenced was blood, either unsorted or a sorted T cell fraction (not recorded which). The receptors were gathered from a human donor who was either an allogeneic HSCT recipient or a stem cell or donor lymphocyte infusion donor (not recorded which). It is not recorded whose cells these are; they may come from a transplant donor.

This clonotype was picked up a small number of times. The chain links TRBV29-1 to TRBJ1-2, with a tentative D call TRBD1 (5 bases). The CDR3 sequence is 13 residues long. The germline V gene encodes CDR1 SQVTM and CDR2 ANQGSEA. The germline V and J ends were trimmed by 4 bases and 0 bases, with 9 bases remaining between them. CDR3 sequence: CSVVEDTNYGYTF. In DNA, the CDR3 is TGCAGCGTTGTAGAGGACACTAACTATGGCTACACCTTC.

V gene TRBV6-1 combines with J gene TRBJ2-7, with TRBD2 as a possible D gene (6 bases). Germline values: CDR1 MNHNS, CDR2 SASEGT. The ends were cut back, 1 base at V and 3 bases at J, with 10 bases in the middle. This CDR3 comprises 14 residues. The CDR3 region has the DNA TGTGCCAGCAGTGAAGAGGGACTCTTCTACGAGCAGTACTTC. It is translated as CASSEEGLFYEQYF.

This clonotype was seen more than once but under ten times. The chain recombines TRBV6-5 with TRBJ2-2; 7 nucleotides align to TRBD2. Germline-derived CDR1 and CDR2 are MNHEY and SVGAGI. This CDR3 is 17 amino acids long. With V trimmed by 2 bases and J by 0 bases, 6 bases remained unmatched. CDR3 residues: CASSYRLAVANTGELFF. As DNA, the CDR3 is TGTGCCAGCAGTTACCGGCTAGCGGTCGCGAACACCGGGGAGCTGTTTTTT.

The chain employs TRBV4-2 and TRBJ1-4, with D hard to call. CDR1 and CDR2 (germline): LGHNA, YNFKEQ. The CDR3 consists of 15 residues. Trimming removed 3 bases at V and 4 bases at J, with 12 bases between. CDR3 coding DNA: TGTGCCAGCAGCCAGGACGGATCGATTAATGAAAAACTGTTTTTT. Its protein is CASSQDGSINEKLFF.

This chain connects TRBV24-1 to TRBJ2-3; possible D gene TRBD2, 5 bases. The CDR3 length is 14 residues. Germline values: CDR1 KGHDR, CDR2 SFDVKD. Trimming left V 5 bases short and J 2 bases short, with 10 bases between. CDR3: CATSAREPTDTQYF. CDR3 bases: TGTGCCACCAGTGCCCGGGAACCCACAGATACGCAGTATTTT.

The chain has TRBV7-9 and TRBJ1-1; D uncertain. The CDR3 sequence is 15 residues long. V was trimmed by 3 bases and J by 2 bases, leaving 13 bases between them. Per the germline V gene, CDR1 is SEHNR and CDR2 is FQNEAQ (reference sequence). This CDR3 reads CASSLGGQANTEAFF. CDR3 coding DNA: TGTGCCAGCAGCTTGGGAGGCCAGGCTAACACTGAAGCTTTCTTT.

The sample holds a few counts of this clonotype. CDR3 DNA sequence: TGCGCCAGCATGACGGCGGAGAACACTGAAGCTTTCTTT. This translates into CASMTAENTEAFF. The genes are TRBV5-1 and TRBJ1-1; unclear D gene. V gave up 6 bases and J gave up 1 base, with 10 bases separating them. The CDR3 extends over 13 amino acids. Germline assignment: CDR1 SGHRS and CDR2 YFSETQ.

This clonotype appeared many times. The rearrangement links TRBV5-6 to TRBJ1-1; tentatively, D is TRBD1 (5 bases). This CDR3 has 12 residues. Trimming stripped 0 bases from V and 7 bases from J, with 7 bases between. Per germline, CDR1 SGHDT and CDR2 YYEEEE. DNA of the CDR3: TGTGCCAGCAGCTTGGGACAGCGTGAAGCTTTCTTT. As protein: CASSLGQREAFF.

This chain uses TRBV7-9 with TRBJ1-4, with TRBD1 identical over 7 bases. V shed 5 bases and J 2 bases; nucleotides not matched to a gene: 5. The length of the CDR3 is 15 residues. From germline, CDR1 is SEHNR and CDR2 FQNEAQ (reference sequence). CDR3 region: CASSQIQGTNEKLFF. Here the CDR3 DNA reads TGTGCCAGCAGCCAGATACAGGGGACTAATGAAAAACTGTTTTTT.

There are a few counts of this clonotype. This chain connects TRBV12-3 or TRBV12-4 to TRBJ2-1; no definite D call. Trimming left V 6 bases short and J 7 bases short, with 19 bases between. The CDR3 runs 15 residues. CDR3 protein: CASRHGSGISNEQFF. The CDR3 nucleotides are TGTGCCAGCAGACACGGGTCGGGTATTTCAAATGAGCAGTTCTTC.

J is TRBJ2-7 and V is TRBV12-3 or TRBV12-4; TRBD2 aligns across 10 bases. This CDR3 contains 21 residues. The V and J ends lost 5 bases and 0 bases, in that order; junction bases with no gene match: 22. CDR3 coding DNA: TGTGCCAGCAGTCCCACCTACCCGAGACTAGCGGGTTACATTAACTCCTACGAGCAGTACTTC. Its protein product is CASSPTYPRLAGYINSYEQYF.

The chain employs TRBV12-3 or TRBV12-4 and TRBJ2-1; TRBD2 matches 14 bases. The trim removed 5 bases at V and 9 bases at J, leaving 6 bases unmatched. The CDR3 length is 15 residues. CDR3 coding DNA: TGTGCCAGCAGTGCGACTAGCGGGAGGGAAGGTGAGCAGTTCTTC. Translating it yields CASSATSGREGEQFF.

This rearrangement joins TRBV9 to TRBJ2-2, with D unresolved. Germline V gene data show CDR1 as SGDLS and CDR2 as YYNGEE. V lost 4 bases and J 6 bases, leaving 7 bases between the germline ends. The CDR3 extends over 12 amino acids. The CDR3 loop is CASSTYPGELFF. The CDR3 DNA sequence: TGTGCCAGCAGCACATATCCCGGGGAGCTGTTTTTT.

The J gene is TRBJ2-7, the V gene TRBV20-1; D is unclear. V was trimmed by 1 base and J by 7 bases, leaving 17 bases between them. The germline CDR1 and CDR2 sequences are DFQATT and SNEGSKA (reference sequence). The CDR3 is 14 amino acids. Here the CDR3 reads CSARGDRILGEQYF. DNA for the CDR3: TGCAGTGCTAGAGGGGATAGAATATTGGGGGAGCAGTACTTC.

The V gene is TRBV29-1, the J gene TRBJ2-7, with unresolved D. The V end lost 7 bases, the J end lost 1 base, and 8 bases lay between the germline ends. The CDR3 covers 11 residues. Looked up from germline, CDR1 is SQVTM and CDR2 is ANQGSEA. The CDR3 loop reads CSAVASYEQYF. As DNA, the CDR3 is TGCAGCGCTGTTGCGTCCTACGAGCAGTACTTC.

The gene calls are TRBV20-1 and TRBJ2-1; TRBD2 matches at 16 bases. This CDR3 spans 11 amino acids. Germline lookup yields CDR1 DFQATT and CDR2 SNEGSKA (reference sequence). Here the CDR3 DNA reads TGCGGGGGACTAGCGGGAGGGGAGCAGTTCTTC. Its protein product is CGGLAGGEQFF.

At least ten counts were recorded for this clonotype. This chain links TRBV7-2 with TRBJ1-2; D not certain. This CDR3 is built from 14 residues. The V and J ends lost 5 bases and 8 bases respectively, with 18 bases between them. Germline CDR1 reads SGHTA; CDR2 reads FQGNSA. The DNA for the CDR3 is TGTGCCAGCAGCAGACCCCGGGAGCTAGTAGGCTACACCTTC. Amino acids: CASSRPRELVGYTF.

This clonotype showed up just a few times. The chain combines TRBV18 with TRBJ2-2, with TRBD2 as a possible D gene (5 bases). The V gene's germline CDR1 is KGHSH and CDR2 LQKENI. V lost 2 bases and J 3 bases, leaving 16 bases between the germline ends. The CDR3 sequence is 17 residues long. CDR3 DNA: TGTGCCAGCTCACCAGTGACACGCTTGCGGGACACCGGGGAGCTGTTTTTT. This gives the protein CASSPVTRLRDTGELFF.

The table lists this clonotype with a few counts. V is TRBV20-1 and J is TRBJ2-3, with no clear D. Germline-derived CDR1 and CDR2 are DFQATT and SNEGSKA (reference sequence). The CDR3 sequence is 13 residues long. Trimming took 7 bases from V and 0 from J, leaving 11 bases between them. This CDR3 reads CSGRAPSTDTQYF. CDR3 in DNA: TGCAGTGGAAGAGCGCCTAGCACAGATACGCAGTATTTT.

This clonotype has only one observation. The chain employs TRBV4-1 and TRBJ1-2; D might be TRBD1 (6 bases). CDR3 length equals 14 residues. Looked up from germline, CDR1 is MGHRA and CDR2 is YSYEKL. V dropped 1 base and J dropped 6 bases, with 12 bases sitting between them. CDR3 sequence reads: CASSQAEGENGYTF. The CDR3 region has the DNA TGCGCCAGCAGCCAAGCGGAGGGGGAGAATGGCTACACCTTC.

This clonotype was picked up a small number of times. In nucleotides, the CDR3 is TGTGCCACCAGCTTCCCCCCGGGACTAGCGGGGGGCCGGGCCAATGAGCAGTTCTTC. This gives the protein CATSFPPGLAGGRANEQFF. The chain recombines TRBV24-1 with TRBJ2-1; 15 positions agree with TRBD2. CDR3 length: 19 amino acids. V dropped 7 bases and J dropped 6; count of bases not matched to a gene: 15. From germline, CDR1 is KGHDR and CDR2 SFDVKD.

The V gene is TRBV5-5, the J gene TRBJ2-7, with D maybe TRBD2 (6 bases). Looked up from germline, CDR1 is SGHKS and CDR2 is YYEKEE (reference sequence). The CDR3 runs 14 residues. Trimming took 2 bases from V and 2 from J, leaving 11 bases between them. CDR3 residues: CASSFQGLAYEQYF. CDR3 nucleotide sequence: TGTGCCAGCAGCTTTCAGGGACTTGCCTACGAGCAGTACTTC. Drawing the rest from reference TRBV5-5 and TRBJ2-7, the complete variable domain is DAGVTQSPTHLIKTRGQQVTLRCSPISGHKSVSWYQQVLGQGPQFIFQYYEKEERGRGNFPDRFSARQFPNYSSELNVNALLLGDSALYLCASSFQGLAYEQYFGPGTRLTVT.

The chain employs TRBV12-3 or TRBV12-4 and TRBJ2-4; 11 positions match TRBD2. After removal of 5 bases from V and 5 bases from J, the junction contained 2 bases not matched to a gene. CDR3 length: 14 amino acids. Here the CDR3 reads CASSHSGGENIQYF. DNA of the CDR3: TGTGCCAGCAGTCATAGCGGGGGGGAAAACATTCAGTACTTC.

This clonotype was seen only a few times. The chain couples TRBV9 to TRBJ2-3; TRBD1 aligns across 7 bases. CDR3 length: 15 residues. The V and J ends lost 0 bases and 4 bases, in that order; junction bases with no gene match: 5. Germline lookup yields CDR1 SGDLS and CDR2 YYNGEE. CDR3 protein: CASSVVDRVADTQYF. In DNA, the CDR3 is TGTGCCAGCAGCGTAGTCGACAGGGTAGCAGATACGCAGTATTTT.

This clonotype was counted only a few times. The chain joins TRBV15 to TRBJ1-1, with a possible D match to TRBD1 (5 bases). V was pared by 0 bases and J by 4 bases, with 21 bases between. Looked up from germline, CDR1 is LNHNV and CDR2 is YYDKDF (reference sequence). The CDR3 is made up of 18 amino acids. The CDR3 reads CATSRDGRREFEGTEAFF. In DNA, the CDR3 is TGTGCCACCAGCAGAGATGGGCGCAGGGAGTTCGAGGGCACTGAAGCTTTCTTT.

This clonotype turned up a few times. V is TRBV7-2 and J is TRBJ2-7, with D maybe TRBD2 (5 bases). Germline CDR1 is SGHTA and CDR2 is FQGNSA. The CDR3 is 14 amino acids. V dropped 5 bases and J dropped 2 bases, with 13 bases sitting between them. The CDR3 sequence is CASSPRLLTYEQYF. The DNA for the CDR3 is TGTGCCAGCAGCCCCCGACTACTCACCTACGAGCAGTACTTC.